Listed here are 5 T cell receptor beta chains from one sample, sequenced in a study of blood T cell repertoires in COVID-19. Libraries were prepared by immunoSEQ multiplex PCR; TCRdb keeps only in-frame clonotypes and omits some of them. The data show over 200,000 clones, less than 90% seen once. Sequencing input: peripheral blood. The receptors were sampled from a man aged 40-49 years with acute or convalescent COVID-19.

The chain links TRBV3-1 (or the pseudogene TRBV3-2) to TRBJ2-5; D is perhaps TRBD2 (5 bases). Trimming took off 2 bases at V and 9 bases at J, with 13 bases between the two ends. CDR3 length: 13 amino acids. The germline V gene encodes CDR1 LGHDT and CDR2 YNNKEL (reference sequence). The CDR3 nucleotides are TGTGCCAGCAGCCAACGGGCTTCCGGGGCCCAGTACTTC. This gives the protein CASSQRASGAQYF.

The chain has TRBV5-1 and TRBJ1-2; weak D call: TRBD1 (5 bases). Germline V gene data show CDR1 as SGHRS and CDR2 as YFSETQ. The CDR3 consists of 15 residues. Between the trimmed V and J ends, which lost 0 bases and 2 bases, there was a span of 11 bases. The CDR3 spells CASSLELTVNYGYTF. CDR3 nucleotide sequence: TGCGCCAGCAGCTTGGAATTGACAGTCAACTATGGCTACACCTTC. Supplemented by reference TRBV5-1 and TRBJ1-2, the full variable domain reads KAGVTQTPRYLIKTRGQQVTLSCSPISGHRSVSWYQQTPGQGLQFLFEYFSETQRNKGNFPGRFSGRQFSNSRSEMNVSTLELGDSALYLCASSLELTVNYGYTFGSGTRLTVV.

V and J are TRBV5-1 and TRBJ2-7, with 14 bases fitting TRBD2. The CDR3 consists of 19 residues. Germline V lookup: CDR1 SGHRS, CDR2 YFSETQ. Trimming took 5 bases from V and 0 from J; bases not matched to a gene: 13. Here the CDR3 DNA reads TGCGCCAGCAGGCGTAGACCCGGGACTAGCGGGAGTAGCTCCTACGAGCAGTACTTC. Translating it yields CASRRRPGTSGSSSYEQYF.

The gene calls are TRBV3-1 (or the pseudogene TRBV3-2) and TRBJ1-6; 7 bases agree with TRBD1. CDR1 is LGHDT and CDR2 is YNNKEL in the germline V gene (reference sequence). CDR3 size: 16 residues. After removal of 4 bases from V and 6 bases from J, the junction contained 9 bases not matched to a gene. The CDR3 coding sequence is TGTGCCAGCAGCCCCTATCCAGGACAGGTTAATTCACCCCTCCACTTT. The encoded protein is CASSPYPGQVNSPLHF.

The genes are TRBV11-3 and TRBJ2-2; 10 nucleotides align to TRBD2. CDR1 and CDR2 (germline): SGHNT, YENEEA. V lost 8 bases, J lost 5 bases, and 2 bases stayed unmatched. The CDR3 consists of 13 residues. The CDR3 DNA reads TGTGCCAGCGGACTAGCGGTAACCGGGGAGCTGTTTTTT. Protein: CASGLAVTGELFF.